These 27 T cell receptor beta chains were sequenced from one sample in a study of T cell changes during pregnancy in multiple sclerosis. Data came from immunoSEQ multiplex PCR; TCRdb stores just in-frame clones and leaves some out. The sample shows 25,000 to 35,000 clones, roughly 94% of them seen only once. The material sequenced was peripheral blood, taken in the first trimester of pregnancy. These receptors all come from a female donor in good health, enrolled as a control in a pregnancy study.

The table lists this clone with a count of one. The rearrangement uses TRBV21-1 and TRBJ2-1; the table gives TRBD2 as D, unverified against the DNA. TRBV21-1 constitutes a pseudogene. This CDR3 has 17 amino acids. The CDR3, as DNA: TGTGCCAGCAGCAAAGGGGGAGCGGGGGGGCGAAACAATGAGCAGTTCTTC. This sequence encodes CASSKGGAGGRNNEQFF.

In this sample, this clone turned up a few times. V and J are TRBV7-6 and TRBJ1-5; D ambiguous. Germline V gene lookup returns CDR1 SGHVS and CDR2 FNYEAQ. There are 14 residues in the CDR3. V was pared by 1 base and J by 3 bases, with 7 bases between. The CDR3 loop is CASSLGGNNQPQHF. The CDR3 DNA is TGTGCCAGCAGCTTAGGAGGCAACAATCAGCCCCAGCATTTT.

The V and J genes are TRBV19 and TRBJ2-1; 12 nucleotides line up with TRBD2. Germline CDR1 LNHDA, CDR2 SQIVND (reference sequence). V shed 3 bases and J 3 bases; nucleotides not matched to a gene: 3. The CDR3 spans 16 residues. As DNA, the CDR3 is TGTGCCAGTAGTATTCGACTAGCGGGGGACTACAATGAGCAGTTCTTC. Translated, it gives CASSIRLAGDYNEQFF.

This clone has a single count. The chain links TRBV15 to TRBJ2-5; a weak D match, TRBD1 (6 bases). There are 13 residues in the CDR3. Germline V gives CDR1 LNHNV, CDR2 YYDKDF (reference sequence). Deletions cut 4 bases from V and 2 bases from J, with 8 bases between. CDR3 region: CATSNRVQETQYF. The CDR3 nucleotides read TGTGCCACCAGCAACAGGGTTCAAGAGACCCAGTACTTC.

The J gene is TRBJ2-6, the V gene TRBV12-5; D possibly corresponds to TRBD1 (5 bases). The CDR3 has 14 residues. The germline V gene encodes CDR1 LGHNT and CDR2 FRNRAP. CDR3 region: CASLRDSGANVLTF. CDR3 nucleotides: TGTGCCAGCCTCAGGGACTCTGGGGCCAACGTCCTGACTTTC. Full variable domain (outside the CDR3, taken from reference TRBV12-5 and TRBJ2-6): DARVTQTPRHKVTEMGQEVTMRCQPILGHNTVFWYRQTMMQGLELLAYFRNRAPLDDSGMPKDRFSAEMPDATLATLKIQPSEPRDSAVYFCASLRDSGANVLTFGAGSRLTVL.

V usage is TRBV2 and J usage is TRBJ2-3; tentative D call: TRBD2 (6 bases). The length of the CDR3 is 14 residues. Germline lookup yields CDR1 SNHLY and CDR2 FYNNEI. The germline V and J ends were trimmed by 6 bases and 4 bases, with 14 bases remaining between them. CDR3 in DNA: TGTGCCAGCAGGGGGGGTTCTGGCGCAGATACGCAGTATTTT. Amino acid sequence: CASRGGSGADTQYF.

V usage is TRBV4-2 and J usage is TRBJ1-6; 7 nucleotides line up with TRBD1. The CDR3 contains 18 residues. The ends lost 1 base at V and 3 bases at J; junction bases unmatched: 9. Germline V gene sequence: CDR1 LGHNA, CDR2 YNFKEQ. Here the CDR3 DNA reads TGTGCCAGCAGCCAAGTGGGTTTAGGGGGCCGCTATAATTCACCCCTCCACTTT. Translated: CASSQVGLGGRYNSPLHF.

The chain employs TRBV27 and TRBJ2-4, with TRBD2 matching over 11 bases. There are 16 residues in the CDR3. CDR1 is MNHEY and CDR2 is SMNVEV in the germline V gene (reference sequence). V was pared by 5 bases and J by 4 bases, with 7 bases of the junction left unmatched. DNA for the CDR3: TGTGCCAGCAGTGACGGGACTAGCGGTATTAAAAACATTCAGTACTTC. This sequence encodes CASSDGTSGIKNIQYF.

This rearrangement joins TRBV6-4 to TRBJ2-6; the D is unclear. CDR3 length: 15 amino acids. From germline, CDR1 is MRHNA and CDR2 SNTAGT. Trimming removed 6 bases at V and 1 base at J, with 10 bases between. DNA for the CDR3: TGTGCCAGCAGCGCGGTCCATTCTGGGGCCAACGTCCTGACTTTC. Its protein is CASSAVHSGANVLTF.

The chain has TRBV27 and TRBJ1-2, with TRBD1 matching over 9 bases. The ends lost 6 bases at V and 5 bases at J; junction bases unmatched: 4. Germline CDR1 MNHEY, CDR2 SMNVEV (reference sequence). The CDR3 has 13 amino acids. The CDR3 DNA reads TGTGCCAGCAGCTCGGGACAGGGTTATGGCTACACCTTC. Residues: CASSSGQGYGYTF.

V gene TRBV2 combines with J gene TRBJ2-1; D may be TRBD2 (6 bases). This CDR3 spans 14 amino acids. The germline V gene encodes CDR1 SNHLY and CDR2 FYNNEI. With 1 base removed from V and 5 bases from J, the gap between germline ends came to 9 bases. DNA of the CDR3: TGTGCCAGCAGTGAAGTTGCGGGAAACAATGAGCAGTTCTTC. The encoded protein is CASSEVAGNNEQFF.

This clone was recorded once. The J gene is TRBJ1-6, the V gene TRBV12-2; the table's D call, TRBD1, has no DNA check behind it. TRBV12-2 is marked as a pseudogene. The CDR3 is 14 residues long. The CDR3 region has the DNA TGTGCAAGTCGCCCGTCCCGGGACAGGCAGCCCCTCCACTTT. Its translation: CASRPSRDRQPLHF.

The V gene is TRBV27, the J gene TRBJ1-5; tentatively, D is TRBD1 (6 bases). There are 15 residues in the CDR3. CDR1 MNHEY and CDR2 SMNVEV come from the germline V gene (reference sequence). Trimming left V 4 bases short and J 7 bases short, with 17 bases between. The CDR3 loop is CASSWGPSSVQPQHF. CDR3 nucleotide sequence: TGTGCCAGCAGTTGGGGGCCTAGTAGCGTGCAGCCCCAGCATTTT.

The chain recombines TRBV27 with TRBJ2-7; tentative D call: TRBD1 (8 bases). Trimming cost V 0 bases and J 5 bases, with 20 bases left between them. This CDR3 has 17 residues. Germline values: CDR1 MNHEY, CDR2 SMNVEV (reference sequence). The CDR3 bases are TGTGCCAGCAGTTTATCGAACAGGGGGGGTACTTTACACGAGCAGTACTTC. Its protein product is CASSLSNRGGTLHEQYF.

CDR3 coding DNA: TGCAGCGTGAAAACTACAGGGGGCGGATATACGCAGTATTTT. As protein: CSVKTTGGGYTQYF. The chain links TRBV29-1 to TRBJ2-3; 9 bases map to TRBD1. The CDR3 is 14 residues long. Germline trimming cut 6 bases from V and 7 bases from J; bases unmatched to any gene: 11. Germline V gene sequence: CDR1 SQVTM, CDR2 ANQGSEA.

V gene TRBV5-4 combines with J gene TRBJ1-2; a weak D match, TRBD1 (6 bases). This CDR3 comprises 15 residues. The ends were cut back, 4 bases at V and 4 bases at J, with 17 bases in the middle. Germline CDR1 is SGHNT and CDR2 is YYREEE (reference sequence). This chain's CDR3 is CASSQNTQGFYGYTF. DNA for the CDR3: TGTGCCAGCAGCCAAAACACTCAGGGGTTCTATGGCTACACCTTC.

V gene TRBV9 combines with J gene TRBJ1-2; TRBD1 might be the D (5 bases). Per the germline V gene, CDR1 is SGDLS and CDR2 is YYNGEE. The CDR3 consists of 15 residues. Deletions cut 4 bases from V and 1 base from J, with 14 bases between. CDR3 in amino acids: CASSRSPRDNYGYTF. The CDR3 nucleotides read TGTGCCAGCAGCCGATCTCCCAGGGATAACTATGGCTACACCTTC.

There are a few counts of this clone. The V and J genes are TRBV5-1 and TRBJ2-1; 14 positions agree with TRBD2. Germline CDR1 and CDR2: SGHRS and YFSETQ. J was trimmed by 3 bases and V by 4 bases; bases with no gene match: 6. CDR3 length: 17 residues. The CDR3 bases are TGCGCCAGCAGCCTAAGACTAGCGGGAGGGAACTACAATGAGCAGTTCTTC. Amino acid sequence: CASSLRLAGGNYNEQFF. The variable domain in full, with the rest retrieved from reference TRBV5-1 and TRBJ2-1, is KAGVTQTPRYLIKTRGQQVTLSCSPISGHRSVSWYQQTPGQGLQFLFEYFSETQRNKGNFPGRFSGRQFSNSRSEMNVSTLELGDSALYLCASSLRLAGGNYNEQFFGPGTRLTVL.

In this sample, this clone turned up a few times. The CDR3 nucleotides read TGTGCCAGCAGGGGGCCGGCCTACAATGAGCAGTTCTTC. Residues: CASRGPAYNEQFF. The chain combines TRBV5-4 with TRBJ2-1, with D possibly matching TRBD1 (5 bases). Germline lookup yields CDR1 SGHNT and CDR2 YYREEE (reference sequence). The V and J ends lost 5 bases and 2 bases respectively, with 8 bases between them. CDR3 length: 13 residues. The full variable domain, completed using reference TRBV5-4 and TRBJ2-1, is ETGVTQSPTHLIKTRGQQVTLRCSSQSGHNTVSWYQQALGQGPQFIFQYYREEENGRGNFPPRFSGLQFPNYSSELNVNALELDDSALYLCASRGPAYNEQFFGPGTRLTVL.

The chain has TRBV5-1 and TRBJ2-1; 13 nucleotides match TRBD2. The CDR3 extends over 18 amino acids. Germline CDR1 is SGHRS and CDR2 is YFSETQ. The ends lost 0 bases at V and 2 bases at J; junction bases unmatched: 5. In nucleotides, the CDR3 is TGCGCCAGCAGCTTGGGACTAGCGGGAGGATTCGCCTACAATGAGCAGTTCTTC. Translation gives CASSLGLAGGFAYNEQFF. Based on the CDR3 plus reference TRBV5-1 and TRBJ2-1, the full variable domain is KAGVTQTPRYLIKTRGQQVTLSCSPISGHRSVSWYQQTPGQGLQFLFEYFSETQRNKGNFPGRFSGRQFSNSRSEMNVSTLELGDSALYLCASSLGLAGGFAYNEQFFGPGTRLTVL.

This chain links TRBV19 with TRBJ1-1; maybe TRBD1 (6 bases). V lost 6 bases to trimming and J lost 0 bases, with 20 bases between them. The CDR3 is 17 amino acids. Per the germline V gene, CDR1 is LNHDA and CDR2 is SQIVND (reference sequence). The CDR3 coding sequence is TGTGCCAGTAGCACTGGGTGGGACACAGAAATGAACACTGAAGCTTTCTTT. As protein: CASSTGWDTEMNTEAFF. The full variable domain, completed using reference TRBV19 and TRBJ1-1, is DGGITQSPKYLFRKEGQNVTLSCEQNLNHDAMYWYRQDPGQGLRLIYYSQIVNDFQKGDIAEGYSVSREKKESFPLTVTSAQKNPTAFYLCASSTGWDTEMNTEAFFGQGTRLTVV.

V gene TRBV5-1 combines with J gene TRBJ1-5, with a tentative D call TRBD1 (5 bases). Trimming cost V 3 bases and J 4 bases, with 11 bases left between them. Germline CDR1 SGHRS, CDR2 YFSETQ. This CDR3 has 14 residues. The CDR3 here is CASSWGGPNQPQHF. In DNA form, the CDR3 reads TGCGCCAGCAGCTGGGGGGGTCCTAATCAGCCCCAGCATTTT.

The chain employs TRBV28 and TRBJ1-4, with D possibly TRBD1 on 6 matching bases. The germline V gene has CDR1 MDHEN and CDR2 SYDVKM. The CDR3 extends over 14 amino acids. Trimming left V 3 bases short and J 5 bases short, with 10 bases between. CDR3 nucleotide sequence: TGTGCCAGCAGTTTGGACAGAGGCAATGAAAAACTGTTTTTT. Its translation is CASSLDRGNEKLFF.

The chain combines TRBV7-9 with TRBJ2-5; 9 bases are a match to TRBD2. Trimming cost V 0 bases and J 7 bases; bases outside gene matches: 0. There are 13 residues in the CDR3. Germline V gene sequence: CDR1 SEHNR, CDR2 FQNEAQ (reference sequence). CDR3 coding DNA: TGTGCCAGCAGCTTAGCTAGCGGGGGGACCCAGTACTTC. It yields the protein CASSLASGGTQYF.

The chain uses TRBV19 and TRBJ1-2; 7 bases fit TRBD1. Germline CDR1 reads LNHDA; CDR2 reads SQIVND (reference sequence). This CDR3 spans 15 amino acids. V trimming: 7 bases; J trimming: 4 bases; junction bases outside the gene matches: 12. The CDR3 loop reads CASTTQGGLGYGYTF. The CDR3 DNA sequence: TGTGCCAGTACCACCCAGGGGGGCCTTGGCTATGGCTACACCTTC.

This rearrangement joins TRBV19 to TRBJ2-7; possible D gene TRBD1, 6 bases. The CDR3 is 15 residues long. V was pared by 5 bases and J by 2 bases, with 16 bases between. Germline values: CDR1 LNHDA, CDR2 SQIVND (reference sequence). This chain's CDR3 is CASSLAAGAPYEQYF. CDR3 bases: TGTGCCAGTAGTCTGGCGGCAGGGGCCCCCTACGAGCAGTACTTC.

The chain links TRBV10-3 to TRBJ1-2, with 9 positions matching TRBD1. Germline loops: CDR1 ENHRY, CDR2 SYGVKD. V was pared by 0 bases and J by 7 bases, with 9 bases of the junction left unmatched. The CDR3 is 16 amino acids. CDR3 region: CAISESWGQGGFGYTF. DNA for the CDR3: TGTGCCATCAGTGAGTCGTGGGGACAGGGTGGCTTTGGCTACACCTTC.